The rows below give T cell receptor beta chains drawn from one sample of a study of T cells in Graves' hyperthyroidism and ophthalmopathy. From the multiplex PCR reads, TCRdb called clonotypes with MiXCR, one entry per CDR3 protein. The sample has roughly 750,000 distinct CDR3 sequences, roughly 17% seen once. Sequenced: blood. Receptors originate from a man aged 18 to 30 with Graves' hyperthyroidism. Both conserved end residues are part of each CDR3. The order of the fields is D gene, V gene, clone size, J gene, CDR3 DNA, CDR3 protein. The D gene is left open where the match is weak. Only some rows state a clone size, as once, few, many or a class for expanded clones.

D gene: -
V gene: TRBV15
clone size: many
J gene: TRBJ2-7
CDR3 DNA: TGTGCCACCAGCAGAGACAAGACCTACGAGCAGTACTTC
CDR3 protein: CATSRDKTYEQYF

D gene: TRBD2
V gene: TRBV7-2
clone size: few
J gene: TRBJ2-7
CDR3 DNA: TGTGCCAGCAGCGATAGCGGGCTGGCGGACGAGCAGTACTTC
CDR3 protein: CASSDSGLADEQYF

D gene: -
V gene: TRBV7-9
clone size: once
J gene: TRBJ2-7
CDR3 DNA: TGTGCCAGCAGCTCTGGATCTTTGCTTGATCCCGAGCAGTACTTC
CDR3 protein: CASSSGSLLDPEQYF

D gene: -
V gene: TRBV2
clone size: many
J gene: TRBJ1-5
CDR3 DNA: TGTGCCAGCAGTGAAGAGGGGGATCGGCATTTT
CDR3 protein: CASSEEGDRHF

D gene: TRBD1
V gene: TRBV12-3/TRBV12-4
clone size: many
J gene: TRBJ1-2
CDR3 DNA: TGTGCCAGCAGTAGCCGGGACAGGGGCTATGGCTACACCTTC
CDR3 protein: CASSSRDRGYGYTF

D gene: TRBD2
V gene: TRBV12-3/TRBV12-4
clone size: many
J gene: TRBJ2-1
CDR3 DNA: TGTGCCAGCCTCCTGGGCCTAGCGGGCAACAATGAGCAGTTCTTC
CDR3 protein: CASLLGLAGNNEQFF

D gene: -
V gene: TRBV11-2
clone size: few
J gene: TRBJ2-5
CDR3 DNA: TGTGCCAGCAGCCGGGAGCAGCTCGAGACCCAGTACTTC
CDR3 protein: CASSREQLETQYF

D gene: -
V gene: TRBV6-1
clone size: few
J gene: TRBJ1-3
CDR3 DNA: TGTGCCAGCAGCCCGGGACAAACTGGAAACACCATATATTTT
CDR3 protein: CASSPGQTGNTIYF

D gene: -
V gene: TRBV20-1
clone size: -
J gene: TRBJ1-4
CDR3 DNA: TGCAGCGCGGCGGGGACCCTCCATGAAAAACTGTTTTTT
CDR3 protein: CSAAGTLHEKLFF

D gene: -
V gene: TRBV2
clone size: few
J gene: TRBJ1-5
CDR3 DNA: TGTGCCAGCAGCCGAAACGGGGGCCCCGATCAGCCCCAGCATTTT
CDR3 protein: CASSRNGGPDQPQHF